This TCR beta chain was documented in a study of blood T cell repertoires in COVID-19. This clone has only one observation. V gave up 5 bases and J gave up 5 bases, with 19 bases separating them. This CDR3 has 16 residues. CDR1 and CDR2 from the germline V gene are SGHNT and YYREEE (reference sequence). The repertoire was sequenced with immunoSEQ multiplex PCR; TCRdb's copy has only in-frame clones and lacks some. The sample lists 60,000 to 90,000 clones, 80% to 90% occurring once. The source is a woman in her fifties or sixties with acute or convalescent COVID-19. The J gene is TRBJ2-2, the V gene TRBV5-4; tentatively, D is TRBD1 (7 bases). The sample was peripheral blood. DNA of the CDR3: TGTGCCAGCAGACCCCAGGGGGGCAGAACAACCGGGGAGCTGTTTTTT. Protein product: CASRPQGGRTTGELFF. Full variable domain (rest looked up from reference TRBV5-4 and TRBJ2-2): ETGVTQSPTHLIKTRGQQVTLRCSSQSGHNTVSWYQQALGQGPQFIFQYYREEENGRGNFPPRFSGLQFPNYSSELNVNALELDDSALYLCASRPQGGRTTGELFFGEGSRLTVL.